The rows below give T cell receptor beta chains drawn from one sample of a study of control samples from healthy donors and cancer patients. TCRdb's table, derived via immunoSEQ multiplex PCR, lists solely in-frame clones and lacks some. This table has some 130,000 clones, about 92% appearing once. The source material was blood. These receptors were taken from a woman between 45 and 60 years old in good health. Each CDR3 is given with its conserved first and last residue. The D gene is left open where the match is weak. Size values are once, few and many counts, or a class for expanded clones, and some rows have none.

j_gene,d_gene,abundance,v_gene,CDR3nt,CDR3aa
TRBJ2-7,TRBD1,-,TRBV19,TGTGCCAGTAGTGACGGGGCAGGGGGTTTTTACGAGCAGTACTTC,CASSDGAGGFYEQYF
TRBJ1-2,TRBD1,-,TRBV19,TGTGCCAGTAGTAAAAAGGGGACAGAGAACTATGGCTACACCTTC,CASSKKGTENYGYTF
TRBJ1-1,-,-,TRBV7-9,TGTGCCAGCAGTCATTCTCGGGGATCCGGCACTGAAGCTTTCTTT,CASSHSRGSGTEAFF
TRBJ1-2,-,-,TRBV28,TGTGCCAGCAGTTTTCCGAATAACTATGGCTACACCTTC,CASSFPNNYGYTF
TRBJ2-1,TRBD1,-,TRBV27,TGTGCCAGCAGTCCTAGTGGGGACAGGGGTAACAATGAGCAGTTCTTC,CASSPSGDRGNNEQFF
TRBJ2-6,-,-,TRBV9,TGTGCCAGCGCCAGATCCGGCTCTGGGGCCAACGTCCTGACTTTC,CASARSGSGANVLTF
TRBJ1-5,-,-,TRBV15,TGTGCCACCAGCCTCTTGACTAGCAATCAGCCCCAGCATTTT,CATSLLTSNQPQHF
TRBJ1-2,-,-,TRBV2,TGTGCCAGTAAAGACAGGCCTCTATATGGCTACACCTTC,CASKDRPLYGYTF
TRBJ2-1,-,-,TRBV20-1,TGCAGTGCTAGTTACAACAGGGTGGCCACCTACAATGAGCAGTTCTTC,CSASYNRVATYNEQFF
TRBJ1-3,-,-,TRBV12-3/TRBV12-4,TGTGCCAGCAGTTTTCTGAGAAACACCATATATTTT,CASSFLRNTIYF
TRBJ2-3,TRBD2,-,TRBV20-1,TGCAGTGCTAGTGGGGGAGGGCGCACAGATACGCAGTATTTT,CSASGGGRTDTQYF
TRBJ1-3,-,once,TRBV10-1,TGCGCCAGCAGTGAGTCGCAGGGATTAAGCACCATATATTTT,CASSESQGLSTIYF
TRBJ2-3,-,-,TRBV5-1,TGCGCCAGCAGCTTGGCCGTCACAGATACGCAGTATTTT,CASSLAVTDTQYF
TRBJ1-5,-,-,TRBV6-5,TGTGCCAGCAGCGCGCGGACAGATCAGCCCCAGCATTTT,CASSARTDQPQHF
TRBJ1-5,-,few,TRBV19,TGTGCCAGTAGTAGAGGGGAGAAAGGGGATCAGCCCCAGCATTTT,CASSRGEKGDQPQHF
TRBJ1-2,-,-,TRBV11-2,TGTGCCAGCAGCTTGGGACCGGGGAAGGGTATCGGCTACACCTTC,CASSLGPGKGIGYTF